This T cell receptor beta chain was sequenced for a study of T cell responses to AZD1222 COVID-19 vaccine. Study-level points and caveats: Spike-spanning, vaccine-associated CD4 TCRs were dominant at 160-218 and 743-854. Repertoires were collected only later (after the peak T cell response had occurred). When two AZD1222 doses had been given, Spike-specific TCR breadth and depth rose. Clonal diversity was possibly underestimated, and the donors were mostly white British, with more females.

Comment on this clone: Its antigen is currently unknown.

Clones were sequenced by immunoSEQ multiplex PCR, and TCRdb holds only the in-frame ones, with some missing. The data show approximately 100,000 clones, less than 90% seen once. V dropped 4 bases and J dropped 2 bases, with 23 bases sitting between them. From germline, CDR1 is MGHDK and CDR2 SYGVNS. The CDR3 sequence is 18 residues long. The material sequenced was peripheral blood, taken 28 days after the second AZD1222 dose. The V and J genes are TRBV25-1 and TRBJ1-2, with a tentative D call TRBD1 (6 bases). The receptor comes from an adult who received the AZD1222 COVID-19 vaccine. CDR3 sequence reads: CASSASTRDKNFNYGYTF. The CDR3 region has the DNA TGTGCCAGCAGTGCCTCAACCCGGGACAAAAACTTCAACTATGGCTACACCTTC.